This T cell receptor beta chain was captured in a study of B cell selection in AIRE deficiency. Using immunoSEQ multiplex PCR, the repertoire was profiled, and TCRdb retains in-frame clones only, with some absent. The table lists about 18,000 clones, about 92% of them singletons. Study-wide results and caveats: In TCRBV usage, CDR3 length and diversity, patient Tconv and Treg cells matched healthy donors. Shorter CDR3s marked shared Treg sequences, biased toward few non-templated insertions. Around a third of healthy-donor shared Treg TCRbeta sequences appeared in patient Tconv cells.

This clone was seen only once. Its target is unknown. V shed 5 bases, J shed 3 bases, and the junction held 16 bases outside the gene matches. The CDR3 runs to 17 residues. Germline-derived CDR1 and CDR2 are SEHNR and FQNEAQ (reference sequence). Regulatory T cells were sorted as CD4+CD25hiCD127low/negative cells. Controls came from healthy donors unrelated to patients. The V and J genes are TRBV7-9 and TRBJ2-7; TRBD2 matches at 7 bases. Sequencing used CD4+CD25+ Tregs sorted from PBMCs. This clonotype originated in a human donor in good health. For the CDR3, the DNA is TGTGCCAGCAGCCCGTCCGGGACGGGGGGATTTCTCTACGAGCAGTACTTC. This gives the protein CASSPSGTGGFLYEQYF.